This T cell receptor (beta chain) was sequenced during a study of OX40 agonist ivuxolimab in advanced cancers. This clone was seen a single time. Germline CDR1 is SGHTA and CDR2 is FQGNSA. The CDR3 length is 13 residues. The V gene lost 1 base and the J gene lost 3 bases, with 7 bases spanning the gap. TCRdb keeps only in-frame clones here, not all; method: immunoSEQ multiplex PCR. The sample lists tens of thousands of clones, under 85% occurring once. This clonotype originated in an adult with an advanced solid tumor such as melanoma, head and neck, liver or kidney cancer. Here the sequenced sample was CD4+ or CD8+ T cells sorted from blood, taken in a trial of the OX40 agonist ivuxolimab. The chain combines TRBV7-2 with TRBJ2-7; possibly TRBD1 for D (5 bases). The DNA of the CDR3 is TGTGCCAGCAGCTTAGGGGGCCTCTACGAGCAGTACTTC. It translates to CASSLGGLYEQYF.